This T cell receptor (beta chain) was captured in a study of Ad26.COV2.S vaccination and SARS-CoV-2 variants. Study results and caveats: Analyses that measured TCR breadth and depth may have underestimated total T cell responses.

Documented treatment: around 19 received Ad26.COV2.S at low or high dose, single or two shots; roughly 5 received placebo; per-sample allocation not given. The samples date from day 63 after the first vaccine or placebo injection. An Ad26 vector expressing Wuhan-strain SARS-CoV-2 spike constituted the vaccine. Points on this clone: No antigen is known for it.

Repertoires were generated with immunoSEQ multiplex PCR, while TCRdb's copy carries only in-frame clones and drops some. The sample has about 320,000 clones; more than 70% are singletons. CDR1 is SGHTA and CDR2 is FQGNSA in the germline V gene. The CDR3 has 15 residues. Between the trimmed V and J ends, which lost 3 bases and 2 bases, there was a span of 11 bases. The sample was peripheral blood, taken in a trial of Ad26.COV2.S vaccine versus placebo. The rearrangement joins TRBV7-2 to TRBJ1-5, with D tentatively TRBD1 (5 bases). The sequence derives from a person aged 18-60 years who received the Ad26.COV2.S COVID-19 vaccine or a placebo. This CDR3 reads CASSFLGGGNQPQHF. The CDR3 bases are TGTGCCAGCAGCTTCCTCGGGGGTGGCAATCAGCCCCAGCATTTT.